This entry lists 12 T cell receptor beta chains sequenced from one sample in a study of T cell responses to AZD1222 COVID-19 vaccine. Data came from immunoSEQ multiplex PCR; TCRdb stores just in-frame clones and leaves some out. The sample carries 200,000 or so clones, around 92% recorded once. The source material was peripheral blood, sampled on day 0 of AZD1222 vaccination. The receptors were gathered from an adult in good health.

The gene calls are TRBV21-1 and TRBJ1-2; the listed D gene, TRBD1, was not tested against the DNA. TRBV21-1 is described as a pseudogene. The CDR3 loop spans 14 amino acids. In DNA, the CDR3 is TGTGCCAGCAGCGCCCAGGGAAAGGGGCATGGCTACACCTTC. Translating gives CASSAQGKGHGYTF.

In this sample, this clone turned up once. The V call is TRBV10-3, the J call TRBJ2-4; TRBD2 might be the D (5 bases). The CDR3 is 17 amino acids. Trimming shortened V by 2 bases and J by 1 base, and 15 bases separated the two germline ends. Germline CDR1 and CDR2: ENHRY and SYGVKD. CDR3 sequence reads: CAISEIRNGGAKNIQYF. The DNA of the CDR3 is TGTGCCATCAGTGAGATCCGTAACGGCGGGGCCAAAAACATTCAGTACTTC.

V and J are TRBV5-1 and TRBJ2-7; 7 bases are a match to TRBD2. The CDR3 contains 15 residues. Unmatched junction bases numbered 12, after V lost 4 bases and J lost 5 bases. The V gene's germline CDR1 is SGHRS and CDR2 YFSETQ. The DNA of the CDR3 is TGCGCCAGCAGCGTACCACTAGCGTCCAGCGACGAGCAGTACTTC. Translation gives CASSVPLASSDEQYF.

This chain uses TRBV2 with TRBJ2-1, with 14 bases fitting TRBD2. Per germline, CDR1 SNHLY and CDR2 FYNNEI. J was trimmed by 9 bases and V by 2 bases; bases with no gene match: 6. There are 16 residues in the CDR3. The CDR3 protein is CASSESGLAGVGEQFF. Here the CDR3 DNA reads TGTGCCAGCAGTGAATCGGGACTAGCGGGGGTGGGTGAGCAGTTCTTC.

The gene calls are TRBV4-2 and TRBJ1-4; a possible D gene is TRBD1 (5 bases). The CDR3 consists of 16 residues. The germline CDR1 and CDR2 sequences are LGHNA and YNFKEQ. Between the trimmed V and J ends, which lost 4 bases and 4 bases, there was a span of 16 bases. CDR3 DNA sequence: TGTGCCAGCAGCCGGGTAGTGGGGGGAGATAATGAAAAACTGTTTTTT. The encoded protein is CASSRVVGGDNEKLFF.

V gene TRBV19 combines with J gene TRBJ1-5, with D perhaps TRBD1 (5 bases). The CDR3 covers 15 residues. Trimming stripped 9 bases from V and 0 bases from J, with 15 bases between. Germline V gene lookup returns CDR1 LNHDA and CDR2 SQIVND (reference sequence). CDR3 DNA sequence: TGTGCCAGCAGACAGAGGCCGTATAGCAATCAGCCCCAGCATTTT. This sequence encodes CASRQRPYSNQPQHF.

This chain connects TRBV11-2 to TRBJ2-1, with a possible D match to TRBD2 (5 bases). The CDR3 is 12 amino acids. CDR1 and CDR2 from the germline V gene are SGHAT and FQNNGV. V lost 3 bases and J 5 bases, leaving 5 bases between the germline ends. CDR3 sequence (DNA): TGTGCCAGCAGCTTCGGGGACAATGAGCAGTTCTTC. It encodes CASSFGDNEQFF. Full variable domain (remainder filled in from reference TRBV11-2 and TRBJ2-1): EAGVAQSPRYKIIEKRQSVAFWCNPISGHATLYWYQQILGQGPKLLIQFQNNGVVDDSQLPKDRFSAERLKGVDSTLKIQPAKLEDSAVYLCASSFGDNEQFFGPGTRLTVL.

The gene calls are TRBV11-2 and TRBJ2-7; tentatively, D is TRBD2 (5 bases). This CDR3 is built from 13 residues. Germline lookup yields CDR1 SGHAT and CDR2 FQNNGV. The ends were cut back, 0 bases at V and 4 bases at J, with 7 bases in the middle. The CDR3 spells CASSLDEGYEQYF. In DNA, the CDR3 is TGTGCCAGCAGCTTAGATGAGGGATACGAGCAGTACTTC.

The rearrangement links TRBV27 to TRBJ2-2; the D is unclear. CDR1 MNHEY and CDR2 SMNVEV come from the germline V gene (reference sequence). V lost 5 bases to trimming and J lost 4 bases, with 17 bases between them. The CDR3 is 16 amino acids. The CDR3 region is CASSPTDVRPTGELFF. In DNA, the CDR3 is TGTGCCAGCAGTCCCACGGACGTCCGCCCCACCGGGGAGCTGTTTTTT.

The rearrangement joins TRBV7-3 to TRBJ1-1; possibly TRBD1 for D (5 bases). Germline CDR1 is SGHTA and CDR2 is FQGTGA. Trimming cost V 2 bases and J 4 bases, with 14 bases left between them. The CDR3 loop spans 15 amino acids. CDR3 DNA: TGTGCCAGCAGCTTAGGCGGAAGCGGGGGCACTGAAGCTTTCTTT. It yields the protein CASSLGGSGGTEAFF.

This clone has a single count. The chain links TRBV4-1 to TRBJ1-3; no clear D. Between the trimmed V and J ends, which lost 0 bases and 0 bases, there was a span of 18 bases. The CDR3 is 19 residues long. CDR1 and CDR2 (germline): MGHRA, YSYEKL. This CDR3 is CASSQEDSWVGYSGNTIYF. CDR3 coding DNA: TGCGCCAGCAGCCAAGAAGATTCCTGGGTGGGGTACTCTGGAAACACCATATATTTT.

As DNA, the CDR3 is TGTGCCAGCAGCTTGACGTATGGCTACACCTTC. It encodes CASSLTYGYTF. V is TRBV7-2 and J is TRBJ1-2, with no clear D. V gave up 3 bases and J gave up 5 bases, with 4 bases separating them. CDR3 length equals 11 residues. CDR1 and CDR2 (germline): SGHTA, FQGNSA.